This entry describes one T cell receptor beta chain. This clone's antigen is unknown. No base quality information exists; no much larger clone differs at one position. This record comes from a study of cytomegalovirus exposure and HLA in healthy donors (TCRdb year 2017). Context from the whole study: In an earlier analysis of some 550 of the donors, about 260 Gb of sequence data and approximately 100 million unique TCR beta sequences from about 179 million T cells were reported. An early release covering roughly 600 HLA-typed donors comprised 250 to 350 gigabases of sequencing data and approximately 85 million unique TCR sequences. Of the roughly 410 genotyped donors, over 80% were placed in the genetic ancestry cluster associated with self-reported Caucasian donors. The study aimed to test whether cataloging public T cell receptors could reveal signatures of past pathogen exposure. The T cell repertoires of about 700 subjects were profiled by immunosequencing and related to cytomegalovirus serostatus. Besides the first cohort of around 670 subjects, a separate validation cohort made up of 90 to 150 different subjects was used. The study combined high-throughput TCR immunosequencing, statistical association of individual TCRs with disease status, and machine learning to predict cytomegalovirus infection status. In a later analysis, previously published TCR beta repertoires from 550 to 750 donors were re-analyzed and high-resolution HLA genotyping was added so that TCR occurrence patterns could be studied. Rather than drawing on any new phenotypic data, the later analysis identified candidate immune exposures from TCR beta sequences and the way those sequences occurred across donors. In an earlier analysis of roughly 540 of the donors, high-throughput TCR beta sequencing was used to judge whether each TCR beta V gene segment behaved as functional or pseudogenic. Alongside the repertoire data, information on donor age, sex, ethnicity and CMV serostatus was compiled. A later genetic analysis used genome-wide SNP genotypes for about 60% of the roughly 700 donors, treating that subset as a discovery cohort. All discovery cohort repertoires had been generated using a single sequencing platform. HLA typing covered class I and class II loci at four-digit resolution. Typing coverage varied by locus: roughly 629-640 donors for A, B, C, DRB1 and DQB1; more than 500 for DQA1; some 610 for DPA1; more than 450 for DPB1. Five DR-DQ haplotypes were treated as single units for association and clustering because of strong linkage in the cohort. On average, around 200,000 unique TCR beta nucleotide sequences were sequenced per donor among a few hundred genotyped donors of the cohort, with about 19% of those sequences being non-productive. What the authors observed across the whole study: In the study, approximately 150 TCR beta chains were listed as associated with cytomegalovirus. At a false discovery rate of 0.05, a later analysis linked fewer than 20,000 TCR beta sequences to specific HLA alleles. In an earlier analysis of more than 500 of the donors, most TCR beta V segments appeared in productive rearrangements about 87% or about 30% of the time, broadly matching IMGT annotations. Correlated functional status among segregating V segments might be attributable to linkage disequilibrium, but an unknown experimental factor could not be ruled out. When HLA alleles, especially DR and DQ, strongly co-occurred, TCR associations were difficult to assign to individual alleles. This cohort had only TCR beta chains sequenced, and the lack of alpha or paired-chain data limited which features could be detected. The classifier was reported to diagnose cytomegalovirus status with high specificity and sensitivity in both the original and validation cohorts. A later genetic analysis associated a missense DCLRE1C variant with V-gene and J-gene trimming of TCR beta chains, and an independent cohort replicated the association. About 15 rarely observed V segments, including chromosome 9 orphons, were excluded from the earlier analysis of a few hundred of the donors because counts were too low. A further reported finding was that TCR beta sequences accurately predicted the HLA-A and HLA-B alleles for most subjects in the first cohort. The presence/absence analyses assumed that sequencing depth was roughly uniform across donors, and that assumption may not be true. In a later analysis, HLA-associated TCR beta chains were found to be more clonally expanded and to have lower generation probabilities than equally common non-associated chains. In a later analysis, TCR association rates were found to vary across HLA loci, with the most associated TCRs seen for DRB1 alleles and the fewest for HLA-C alleles. It was suggested by the authors that the approach could potentially be generalized to other disease states and immunological phenotypes. For the cohort, immune exposure information was limited to CMV serostatus. A later analysis found that most CMV-associated TCR beta chains appeared HLA-restricted, with HLA associations seemingly driven largely by CMV exposure. A cluster of highly shared sequence variants was judged likely to represent a technical artifact of the sequencing pipeline. In a later genetic analysis, fewer N-insertions in productive TCRs were reported among donors in an Asian-associated ancestry cluster than the approximately 670-donor mean. Across donors, most TCR sequences were observed very rarely, whereas some public TCRs were present in many individuals. Because HLA typing was missing for some donors at each locus, association tests included only the typed subset. Some IMGT-functional V segments, including TRBV6-2 and TRBV6-3, could not be distinguished by the 87-base-pair reads and were therefore excluded. In vitro tests confirmed that a few of the cytomegalovirus-associated TCR beta chains recognize cytomegalovirus antigens. In a later analysis, several top co-occurrence clusters were reported to appear linked to parvovirus B19, influenza, CMV and Epstein-Barr virus.

CDR1 and CDR2 (SGHDT, YYEEEE) derive from the germline V gene. At the junction V is shortened by 0 bases and J by 2 bases, with 16 bases in between. Reading from cysteine to phenylalanine, the CDR3 counts 17 amino acids. Just the 51-base CDR3 DNA is kept, in frame starting at base 1. The cohort comprised around 690 healthy bone marrow donors. At the time of sampling, every cohort member was nominally healthy, though immune exposures that went unrecorded were likely present. The donor tested CMV seronegative and was one of the 352 seronegative cohort members. Each donor provided a peripheral blood sample, and peripheral blood mononuclear cells were used for TCR beta sequencing. The Qiagen DNeasy Blood Extraction Kit was used to extract genomic DNA from the blood cell samples. The method was the immunoSEQ multiplex PCR assay. For the multiplex PCR, a mixture combining 60 forward primers for TCR Vbeta segments and 13 reverse primers for TCR Jbeta segments was used. Amplification of the CDR3 region of rearranged TCR beta genes was performed with a multiplex PCR assay on genomic DNA. Amplified TCR beta libraries were sequenced as 87-base-pair reads on the Illumina HiSeq System. Per the authors' processing: Across the 640 or so repertoires, a later analysis counted tens of millions of unique TCR beta chains, approximately 10 million of which were shared by at least two donors. Raw reads were error-corrected and collapsed into unique sequences with a nearest-neighbor algorithm that merged closely related sequences to remove PCR and sequencing errors. To assign V, D and J gene segments, CDR3 sequences were aligned to IMGT reference sequences. For a sequence to be retained, a match of at least six nucleotides was required to both a V gene segment and a J gene segment. A rearrangement counted as productive if the CDR3 had no stop codons and remained in frame with V and J, and every other rearrangement counted as non-productive. Following IMGT convention, CDR3 was defined as the stretch from the second conserved V-encoded cysteine up to the conserved J-encoded phenylalanine. The earlier analysis of around 640 of the donors excluded sequences that lacked an unambiguous match to a single V gene segment. In an earlier analysis of some 590 of the donors, V segments were called functional above 56.7% productive rearrangements and were called segregating when the between-donor standard deviation exceeded 5%. A statistical classification framework was built for diagnosing cytomegalovirus status from the catalog of TCR beta chain sequences. A later analysis assigned V and J genes by comparing TCR nucleotide sequences with IMGT/GENE-DB human TR gene sequences. Using the TCRdist pipeline, a later analysis assigned CDR3 sequences along with most-parsimonious VDJ recombination scenarios. In a later analysis, every TCR beta chain was defined by the combination of its CDR3 amino acid sequence and its V-gene family, and reads without a unique V-gene family were dropped. A later analysis removed 550 to 700 highly shared, low-generation-probability nucleotide sequences to deal with suspected cross-contamination and a sequencing artifact. In a later analysis, a clonal expansion index was calculated for each public chain from normalized within-repertoire ranks of inferred template counts. Generation probabilities in a later analysis came from a VDJ recombination model fitted to out-of-frame rearrangements, and those results were checked against IGoR. Hypergeometric tests were used in a later analysis to score TCR-TCR, TCR-HLA and TCR-CMV co-occurrence, with a repertoire-size bias correction applied to the TCR pairs. In a later analysis, false discovery rates were estimated by permuting HLA or CMV assignments 20 times. In a later analysis, co-occurring TCRs were grouped using DBSCAN, with TCRdist sequence similarity added in when clustering inside HLA-allele-positive subsets. Co-occurrence clustering excluded repertoires with fewer than 30,000 or more than 120,000 public chains, plus five with anomalous nucleotide sharing. In its TCRdb copy, this immuneACCESS table keeps in-frame sequences only and misses some clones. Where compared with another copy, unresolved V genes explain less than half of these, and the others have no known cause. V and J calls and clone size come straight from that table; D and trimming were deduced from the DNA. This sample gives approximately 150,000 clones in total; over 60% of them show up just once. The ten largest clones add up to approximately 1.6% of the sample.

This receptor was taken from a middle-aged woman in good health and CMV-seronegative. Sequencing used PBMCs. The sequence links TRBV5-6 to TRBJ2-3; TRBD2 is a weak D gene call, 7 bases matching. The encoded CDR3 is CASSLEGGQGITDTQYF. The nucleotide sequence reads TGTGCCAGCAGCTTGGAGGGAGGGCAGGGGATCACAGATACGCAGTATTTT.